This is a list of T cell receptor beta chains from one sample in a study of blood T cells in healthy people across ages. TCRdb recomputed calls from the 5' RACE reads with MiXCR, one row per CDR3 protein. The sample yields about 1,800,000 distinct CDR3 sequences, about 28% seen once. The sequenced material came from blood. The origin of the receptors is a woman in her 30s in good health. CDR3s include the opening cysteine and the closing phenylalanine or tryptophan. D genes are given only for firm matches. Size is omitted from some rows. Given values are once, few, many or a class for expanded clones.

abundance	d_gene	v_gene	j_gene	CDR3nt	CDR3aa
-	-	TRBV5-1	TRBJ2-7	TGCGCCAGCAGTATTACAGATGCCTACGAGCAGTACTTC	CASSITDAYEQYF
-	TRBD2	TRBV3-1	TRBJ2-7	TGTGCCAGCAGCCCAACAAGCGGGGATGCCTACGAGCAGTACTTC	CASSPTSGDAYEQYF
-	TRBD2	TRBV6-6	TRBJ2-5	TGTGCCAGCAGTTACTCCACGACTAGCGGGGGAAAAGAGACCCAGTACTTC	CASSYSTTSGGKETQYF
-	-	TRBV28	TRBJ1-1	TGTGCCAGCAGCCTAGACTGGGACACTGAAGCTTTCTTT	CASSLDWDTEAFF
-	-	TRBV21-1	TRBJ1-5	TGTGCCAGCAGCAACGAGGGGTGGTTTTATCAGCCCCAGCATTTT	CASSNEGWFYQPQHF
few	TRBD2	TRBV5-4	TRBJ2-7	TGTGCCAGCAGCTACTCGCCCGGGGGAGGGTACGAGCAGTACTTC	CASSYSPGGGYEQYF
many	-	TRBV9	TRBJ2-7	TGTGCCAGCAGCGTTGGGGGAGACCCCTACGAGCAGTACTTC	CASSVGGDPYEQYF
few	-	TRBV11-2	TRBJ2-7	TGTGCCAGCAGCCATGACGAAGACGAGCAGTACTTC	CASSHDEDEQYF
-	TRBD2	TRBV6-2/TRBV6-3	TRBJ2-3	TGTGCCAGCAACGATTACCCGACTAGCGGGGAGGATACGCAGTATTTT	CASNDYPTSGEDTQYF
-	-	TRBV12-3/TRBV12-4	TRBJ2-5	TGTGCCAGCAGTCTCTACCGGGCGGAAGAGGCCCAGTACTTC	CASSLYRAEEAQYF
-	-	TRBV25-1	TRBJ1-1	TGTGCCAGCGGTGACAGGAACACCGGAGCTTTCTTT	CASGDRNTGAFF
-	TRBD2	TRBV30	TRBJ2-3	TGTGCCTGGAGTGTACACTCGGGAGGTTCCACAGATACGCAGTATTTT	CAWSVHSGGSTDTQYF
-	TRBD1	TRBV18	TRBJ2-1	TGTGCCAGCTCACCCCGGAGGACAGGGATCGATGAGCAGTTCTTC	CASSPRRTGIDEQFF
-	TRBD2	TRBV12-3/TRBV12-4	TRBJ2-4	TGTGCCAGTCAGAGGCGGACTAGCGGGGGGGCCCTAGCCAAAAACATTCAGTACTTC	CASQRRTSGGALAKNIQYF
many	-	TRBV5-1	TRBJ2-1	TGCGCCAGCAGCTTGGGACTAACGGCCTACAATGAGCAGTTCTTC	CASSLGLTAYNEQFF
once	-	TRBV7-9	TRBJ2-5	TGTGCCAGCAGCCCACCGATCCAAGAGACCCTGTACTTC	CASSPPIQETLYF
many	TRBD1	TRBV29-1	TRBJ2-5	TGCAGCGCCCGACAGGGGGCAAAGACCCAGTACTTC	CSARQGAKTQYF
-	-	TRBV6-5	TRBJ1-2	TGTGCCAGCAGCCGACACTTGGACAGATTGGATGGCTACACCTTC	CASSRHLDRLDGYTF
-	-	TRBV3-1	TRBJ2-4	TGTGCCAGCAGCCGAAGAGAAGGTCGCGGCATTCAGTACTTC	CASSRREGRGIQYF
-	-	TRBV2	TRBJ1-2	TGTGCCAGCAGTGAAACAAAGTATGGCTACACCTTC	CASSETKYGYTF
many	TRBD1	TRBV7-7	TRBJ2-5	TGTGCCAGCAGCCCCTCAGGGGGAAGAGAGACCCAGTACTTC	CASSPSGGRETQYF
-	-	TRBV7-2	TRBJ2-7	TGTGCCAGCAGCTTATACGAGCCCGAGCAGTACTTC	CASSLYEPEQYF
few	-	TRBV3-1	TRBJ2-1	TGTGCCAGCAGCCAAGGGGGGTTGAGCTCCTACAATGAGCAGTTCTTC	CASSQGGLSSYNEQFF
many	-	TRBV5-1	TRBJ2-1	TGCGCCAGCAGCTTGGGGAGTCGGTCCTACAATGAGCAGTTCTTC	CASSLGSRSYNEQFF
few	TRBD2	TRBV20-1	TRBJ2-4	TGCAGTGCTCCCGCCCCCGCGGGAGGGCCCATATCAGCCAAAAACATTCAGTACTTC	CSAPAPAGGPISAKNIQYF
few	TRBD1	TRBV9	TRBJ2-3	TGTGCCAGCAGCACGCCTCCGGGACAGGGGGTGGGAGATACGCAGTATTTT	CASSTPPGQGVGDTQYF
few	TRBD1	TRBV14	TRBJ2-7	TGTGCCAGCAGCCAAGAAGGGACAGGGCAAGCCTACGAGCAGTACTTC	CASSQEGTGQAYEQYF
few	TRBD1	TRBV25-1	TRBJ2-1	TGTGCCAGCAGCTTGGCCTCTGGAGTAACCGGGGCCCCAGGGGGCCCTGAGCAGTTCTTC	CASSLASGVTGAPGGPEQFF
-	-	TRBV9	TRBJ2-1	TGTGCCAGCAGCGTTCCGGGGGTTATAGCCTTC	CASSVPGVIAF
-	TRBD1	TRBV11-2	TRBJ2-7	TGTGCCAGCAGCCCCCCCACAGGGGGAGGCGAGCAGTACTTC	CASSPPTGGGEQYF
many	TRBD2	TRBV27	TRBJ2-4	TGTGCCAGCAGTTCCTTCGGGGGAGGGTTGGCCAAAAACATTCAGTACTTC	CASSSFGGGLAKNIQYF
-	-	TRBV29-1	TRBJ2-7	TGCAGCGTAGAACAGTACAATGAGCAGTACTTC	CSVEQYNEQYF
few	-	TRBV6-1	TRBJ2-3	TGTGCCAGCAGTGAAATGTGGGGGCGGACAGATACGCAGTATTTT	CASSEMWGRTDTQYF
few	-	TRBV12-3/TRBV12-4	TRBJ2-3	TGTGCCAGCCACCGGGGGGCTGGTACGCAGTATTTT	CASHRGAGTQYF
many	-	TRBV9	TRBJ1-2	TGTGCCAGCAGCCCCGGACAGCACAGTCAGAGCTACACCTTC	CASSPGQHSQSYTF
-	TRBD1	TRBV6-4	TRBJ1-1	TGTGCCAGCAGTGAACAACCGGGACAGGGAGGCTCTGAAGCTTTCTTT	CASSEQPGQGGSEAFF
-	TRBD2	TRBV20-1	TRBJ2-1	TGCAGTGCTAGATTTGCGGTAGCGGGTTACAATGAGCAGTTCTTC	CSARFAVAGYNEQFF
many	-	TRBV28	TRBJ2-7	TGTGCCAGCAGTTGGGGACATCCCTACGAGCAGTACTTC	CASSWGHPYEQYF
few	-	TRBV6-5	TRBJ2-3	TGTGCCAGCAGAACCCTCGGCGTGGGGAATACGCAGTATTTT	CASRTLGVGNTQYF
many	TRBD2	TRBV12-3/TRBV12-4	TRBJ2-1	TGTGCCAGCAGTAGAGAGCTAGCGGACCCCTCCTACAATGAGCAGTTCTTC	CASSRELADPSYNEQFF
few	TRBD1	TRBV7-9	TRBJ1-6	TGTGCCAGCAGCCAACAGGGGGGTTCACCCCTCCACTTT	CASSQQGGSPLHF
-	-	TRBV7-2	TRBJ1-2	TGTGCCAGCAGCTTAGGCGGACACCCGAACTATGGCTACACCTTC	CASSLGGHPNYGYTF